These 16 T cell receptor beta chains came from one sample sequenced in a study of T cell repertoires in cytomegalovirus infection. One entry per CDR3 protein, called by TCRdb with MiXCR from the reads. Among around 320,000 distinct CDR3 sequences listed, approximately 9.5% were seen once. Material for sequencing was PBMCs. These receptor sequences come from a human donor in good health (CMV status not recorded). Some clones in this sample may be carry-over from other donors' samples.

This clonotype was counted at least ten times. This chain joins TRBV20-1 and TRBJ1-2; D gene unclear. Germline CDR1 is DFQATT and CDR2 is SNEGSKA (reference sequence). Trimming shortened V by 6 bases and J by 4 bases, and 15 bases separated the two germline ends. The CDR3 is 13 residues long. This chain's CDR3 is CSAKSRGSYGYTF. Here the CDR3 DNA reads TGCAGTGCAAAATCACGAGGGAGCTATGGCTACACCTTC.

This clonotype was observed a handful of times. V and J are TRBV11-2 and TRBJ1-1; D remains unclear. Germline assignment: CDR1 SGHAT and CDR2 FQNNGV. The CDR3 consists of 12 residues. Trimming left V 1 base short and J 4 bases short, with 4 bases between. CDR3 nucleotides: TGTGCCAGCAGCTTAGGTCCCACTGAAGCTTTCTTT. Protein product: CASSLGPTEAFF.

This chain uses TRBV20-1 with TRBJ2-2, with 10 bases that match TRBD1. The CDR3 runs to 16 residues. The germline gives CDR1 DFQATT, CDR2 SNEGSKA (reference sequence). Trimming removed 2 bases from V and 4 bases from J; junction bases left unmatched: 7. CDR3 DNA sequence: TGCAGTGCTAGACACCGAGGGACAGGGGTCACCGGGGAGCTGTTTTTT. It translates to CSARHRGTGVTGELFF.

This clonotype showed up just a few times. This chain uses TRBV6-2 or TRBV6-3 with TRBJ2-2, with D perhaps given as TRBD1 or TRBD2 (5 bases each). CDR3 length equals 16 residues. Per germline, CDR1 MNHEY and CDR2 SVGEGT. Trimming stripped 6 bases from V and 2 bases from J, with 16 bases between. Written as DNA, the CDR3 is TGTGCCAGCAGGAGTCCAGGGACCAGAAACACCGGGGAGCTGTTTTTT. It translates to CASRSPGTRNTGELFF.

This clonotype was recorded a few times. The CDR3 region has the DNA TGTGCCAGCAGCCTTTTTGAGGGAGGTTTGGCAGATACGCAGTATTTT. Translated, it gives CASSLFEGGLADTQYF. The chain combines TRBV9 with TRBJ2-3, with D possibly matching TRBD2 (6 bases). CDR1 is SGDLS, CDR2 YYNGEE, per germline. Trimming pared 4 bases from V and 4 bases from J, leaving 19 bases between. The CDR3 runs 16 residues.

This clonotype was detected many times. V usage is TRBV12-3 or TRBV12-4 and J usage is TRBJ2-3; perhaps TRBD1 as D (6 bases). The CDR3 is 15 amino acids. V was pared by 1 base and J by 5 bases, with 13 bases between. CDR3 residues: CASSLGQGRQDTQYF. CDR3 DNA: TGTGCCAGCAGTTTAGGGCAGGGGCGCCAAGATACGCAGTATTTT.

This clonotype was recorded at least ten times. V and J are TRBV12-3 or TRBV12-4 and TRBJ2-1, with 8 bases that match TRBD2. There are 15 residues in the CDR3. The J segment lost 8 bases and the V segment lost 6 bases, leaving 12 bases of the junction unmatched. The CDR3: CASSPRGGRLYEQFF. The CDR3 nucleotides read TGTGCCAGCAGCCCACGGGGCGGGAGGTTATATGAGCAGTTCTTC.

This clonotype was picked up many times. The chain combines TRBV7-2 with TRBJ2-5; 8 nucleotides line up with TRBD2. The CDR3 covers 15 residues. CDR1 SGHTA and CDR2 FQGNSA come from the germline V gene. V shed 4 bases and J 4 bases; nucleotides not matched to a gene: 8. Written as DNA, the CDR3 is TGTGCCAGCAGCTCCCGCCCGGGGGGGGGAGAGACCCAGTACTTC. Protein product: CASSSRPGGGETQYF.

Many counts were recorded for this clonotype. The CDR3 DNA sequence: TGCGCCAGCAGCCAAGGGGACTATTCGAGCTCCTACGAGCAGTACTTC. Translating it yields CASSQGDYSSSYEQYF. This chain links TRBV4-1 with TRBJ2-7; 7 nucleotides match TRBD2. V dropped 1 base and J dropped 0; count of bases not matched to a gene: 6. The CDR3 spans 16 residues. The germline V gene has CDR1 MGHRA and CDR2 YSYEKL.

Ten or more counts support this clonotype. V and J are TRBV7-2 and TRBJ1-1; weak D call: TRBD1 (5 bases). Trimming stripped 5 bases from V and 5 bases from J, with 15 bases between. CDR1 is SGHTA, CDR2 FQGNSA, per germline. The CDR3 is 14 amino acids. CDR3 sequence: CASSAGQGYTEAFF. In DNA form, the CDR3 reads TGTGCCAGCAGCGCGGGCCAGGGTTATACTGAAGCTTTCTTT.

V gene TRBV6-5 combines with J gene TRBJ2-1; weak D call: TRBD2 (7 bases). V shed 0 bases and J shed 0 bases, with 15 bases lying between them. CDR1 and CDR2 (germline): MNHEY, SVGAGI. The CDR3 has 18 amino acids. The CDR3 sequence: CASSYSGEGGASYNEQFF. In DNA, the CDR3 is TGTGCCAGCAGTTACTCGGGGGAGGGGGGGGCCTCCTACAATGAGCAGTTCTTC.

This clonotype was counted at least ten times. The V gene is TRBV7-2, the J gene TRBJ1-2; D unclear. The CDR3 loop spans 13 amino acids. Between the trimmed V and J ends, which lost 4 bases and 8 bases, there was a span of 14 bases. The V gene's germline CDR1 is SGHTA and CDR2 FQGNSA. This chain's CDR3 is CASSSVVVRGYTF. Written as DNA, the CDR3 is TGTGCCAGCAGCTCGGTTGTGGTGCGCGGCTACACCTTC.

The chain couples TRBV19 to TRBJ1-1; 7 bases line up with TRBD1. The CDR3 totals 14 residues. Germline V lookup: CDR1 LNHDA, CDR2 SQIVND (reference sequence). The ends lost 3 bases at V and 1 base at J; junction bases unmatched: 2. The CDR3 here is CASSMDRQNTEAFF. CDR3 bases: TGTGCCAGTAGTATGGACAGGCAGAACACTGAAGCTTTCTTT.

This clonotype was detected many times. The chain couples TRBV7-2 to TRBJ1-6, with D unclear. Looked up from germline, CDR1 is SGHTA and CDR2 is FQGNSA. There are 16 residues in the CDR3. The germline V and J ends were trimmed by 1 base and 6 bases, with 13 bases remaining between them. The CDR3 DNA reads TGTGCCAGCAGCTTAGGGCCCACCTCGGCTAATTCACCCCTCCACTTT. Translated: CASSLGPTSANSPLHF.

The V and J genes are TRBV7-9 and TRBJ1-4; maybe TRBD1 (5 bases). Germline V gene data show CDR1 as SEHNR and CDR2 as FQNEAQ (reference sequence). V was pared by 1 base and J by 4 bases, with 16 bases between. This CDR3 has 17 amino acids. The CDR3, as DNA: TGTGCCAGCAGCTTAGAGGGACGCTCGGGCGGTAATGAAAAACTGTTTTTT. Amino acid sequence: CASSLEGRSGGNEKLFF.

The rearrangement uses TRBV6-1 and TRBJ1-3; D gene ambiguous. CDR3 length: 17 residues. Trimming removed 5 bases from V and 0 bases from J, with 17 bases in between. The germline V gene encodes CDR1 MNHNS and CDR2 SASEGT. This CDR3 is CASSSLVRTSSGNTIYF. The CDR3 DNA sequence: TGTGCCAGCAGTTCCCTGGTCCGAACAAGCTCTGGAAACACCATATATTTT.